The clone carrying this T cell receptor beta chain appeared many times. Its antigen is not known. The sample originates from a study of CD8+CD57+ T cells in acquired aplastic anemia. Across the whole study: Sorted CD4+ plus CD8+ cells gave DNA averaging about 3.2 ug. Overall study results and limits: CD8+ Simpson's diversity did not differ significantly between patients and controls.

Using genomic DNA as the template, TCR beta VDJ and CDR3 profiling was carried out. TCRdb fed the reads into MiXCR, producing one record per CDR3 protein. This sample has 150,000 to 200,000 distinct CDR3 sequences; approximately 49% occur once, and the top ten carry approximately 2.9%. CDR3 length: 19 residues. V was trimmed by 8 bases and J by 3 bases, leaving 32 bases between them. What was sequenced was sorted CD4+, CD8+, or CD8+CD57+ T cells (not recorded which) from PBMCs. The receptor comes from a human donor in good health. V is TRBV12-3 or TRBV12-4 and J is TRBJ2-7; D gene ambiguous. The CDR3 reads CASSPLRPYTNYQDYEQYF. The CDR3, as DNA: TGTGCCAGCTCTCCACTCCGACCGTATACCAACTACCAAGACTACGAGCAGTACTTC.